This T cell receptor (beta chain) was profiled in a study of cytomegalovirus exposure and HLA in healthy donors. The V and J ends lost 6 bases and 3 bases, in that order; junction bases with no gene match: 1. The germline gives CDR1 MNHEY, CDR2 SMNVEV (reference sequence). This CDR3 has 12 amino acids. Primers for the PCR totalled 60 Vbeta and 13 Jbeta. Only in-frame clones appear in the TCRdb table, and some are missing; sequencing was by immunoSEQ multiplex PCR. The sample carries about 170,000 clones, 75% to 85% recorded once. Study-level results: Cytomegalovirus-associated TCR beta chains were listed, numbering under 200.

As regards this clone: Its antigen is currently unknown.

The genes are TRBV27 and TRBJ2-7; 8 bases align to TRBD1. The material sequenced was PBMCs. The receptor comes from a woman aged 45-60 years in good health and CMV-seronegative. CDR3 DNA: TGTGCCAGCAGGACAGGGGTCTACGAGCAGTACTTC. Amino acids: CASRTGVYEQYF.